These T cell receptor beta chains were read from a single sample in a study of CD8+ T cells in alopecia areata. The table came from immunoSEQ multiplex PCR; TCRdb's copy has only in-frame clones and leaves some out. Of about 270,000 clones listed, 60% are singletons. The specimen was CD4+ T cells sorted from blood, collected around week 54, from a patient treated with tofacitinib. The receptor set was obtained from a human donor with alopecia areata. Both conserved end residues are part of each CDR3. Fields, in order: D gene, V gene, clone size, J gene, CDR3 protein, CDR3 DNA. D genes are given only for firm matches. Not every row has a clone size; where given, it reads once, few, many or a size class.

d_call: TRBD1
v_call: TRBV7-2
clone_size: .
j_call: TRBJ1-2
cdr3_aa: CASSTRTGRYGYTF
cdr3_nt: TGTGCCAGCAGCACGAGGACAGGGCGCTATGGCTACACCTTC

d_call: TRBD1
v_call: TRBV7-8
clone_size: .
j_call: TRBJ2-5
cdr3_aa: CASSSQTGEETQYF
cdr3_nt: TGTGCCAGCAGCTCTCAAACAGGGGAAGAGACCCAGTACTTC

d_call: .
v_call: TRBV21-1
clone_size: .
j_call: TRBJ2-7
cdr3_aa: CASRDSPRSYEQYF
cdr3_nt: TGTGCCAGCAGAGACAGCCCTAGATCCTACGAGCAGTACTTC

d_call: .
v_call: TRBV11-1
clone_size: few
j_call: TRBJ2-1
cdr3_aa: CASSLAEPYNEQFF
cdr3_nt: TGTGCCAGCAGCTTAGCGGAGCCCTACAATGAGCAGTTCTTC

d_call: .
v_call: TRBV5-6
clone_size: .
j_call: TRBJ2-1
cdr3_aa: CASSLTGWYEQFF
cdr3_nt: TGTGCCAGCAGCTTGACAGGGTGGTATGAGCAGTTCTTC

d_call: TRBD1
v_call: TRBV4-1
clone_size: few
j_call: TRBJ1-5
cdr3_aa: CASSPQGANQPQHF
cdr3_nt: TGCGCCAGCAGCCCACAGGGGGCGAATCAGCCCCAGCATTTT

d_call: .
v_call: TRBV13
clone_size: few
j_call: TRBJ2-1
cdr3_aa: CASGGGNEQFF
cdr3_nt: TGTGCCAGCGGAGGGGGCAATGAGCAGTTCTTC

d_call: TRBD2
v_call: TRBV6-5
clone_size: .
j_call: TRBJ2-2
cdr3_aa: CASSYHSGGAGELFF
cdr3_nt: TGTGCCAGCAGTTATCACAGCGGGGGGGCCGGGGAGCTGTTTTTT

d_call: .
v_call: TRBV13
clone_size: few
j_call: TRBJ1-2
cdr3_aa: CASSFRNYGYTF
cdr3_nt: TGTGCCAGCAGCTTTCGAAACTATGGCTACACCTTC

d_call: TRBD1
v_call: TRBV29-1
clone_size: .
j_call: TRBJ2-1
cdr3_aa: CSTSRDRGFNEQFF
cdr3_nt: TGCAGTACATCCAGGGACAGGGGGTTCAATGAGCAGTTCTTC

d_call: TRBD1
v_call: TRBV13
clone_size: .
j_call: TRBJ2-7
cdr3_aa: CASSFTPRQGGYEQYF
cdr3_nt: TGTGCCAGCAGCTTCACTCCCCGACAGGGGGGCTACGAGCAGTACTTC

d_call: .
v_call: TRBV11-2
clone_size: few
j_call: TRBJ2-7
cdr3_aa: CASSPVREQYF
cdr3_nt: TGTGCCAGCAGCCCAGTGAGGGAGCAGTACTTC

d_call: .
v_call: TRBV4-2
clone_size: .
j_call: TRBJ2-7
cdr3_aa: CASSSRGTYEQYF
cdr3_nt: TGTGCCAGCAGCTCCCGGGGTACCTACGAGCAGTACTTC

d_call: .
v_call: TRBV13
clone_size: .
j_call: TRBJ2-5
cdr3_aa: CASSLRETQYF
cdr3_nt: TGTGCCAGCAGCTTACGGGAGACCCAGTACTTC

d_call: .
v_call: TRBV29-1
clone_size: .
j_call: TRBJ2-2
cdr3_aa: CSVRSGELFF
cdr3_nt: TGCAGCGTCCGGTCCGGGGAGCTGTTTTTT

d_call: .
v_call: TRBV5-1
clone_size: .
j_call: TRBJ2-7
cdr3_aa: CASSPGLGTYEQYF
cdr3_nt: TGCGCCAGCAGCCCGGGACTCGGGACCTACGAGCAGTACTTC

d_call: .
v_call: TRBV6-5
clone_size: .
j_call: TRBJ2-6
cdr3_aa: CASRLSGANVLTF
cdr3_nt: TGTGCCAGCAGGCTCTCTGGGGCCAACGTCCTGACTTTC

d_call: .
v_call: TRBV5-1
clone_size: few
j_call: TRBJ2-3
cdr3_aa: CASSLRSEGDTQYF
cdr3_nt: TGCGCCAGCAGCTTGAGGAGTGAGGGGGATACGCAGTATTTT

d_call: TRBD2
v_call: TRBV5-1
clone_size: .
j_call: TRBJ2-5
cdr3_aa: CASSLGGTSEETQYF
cdr3_nt: TGCGCCAGCAGCTTAGGTGGGACTAGCGAGGAGACCCAGTACTTC

d_call: .
v_call: TRBV5-4
clone_size: .
j_call: TRBJ2-2
cdr3_aa: CASSPGTPNTGELFF
cdr3_nt: TGTGCCAGCAGCCCCGGGACACCTAACACCGGGGAGCTGTTTTTT

d_call: .
v_call: TRBV7-8
clone_size: .
j_call: TRBJ2-1
cdr3_aa: CASSRGYEQFF
cdr3_nt: TGTGCCAGCAGCCGGGGGTATGAGCAGTTCTTC

d_call: TRBD1
v_call: TRBV2
clone_size: .
j_call: TRBJ1-5
cdr3_aa: CASSGGQGDQPQHF
cdr3_nt: TGTGCCAGCAGCGGGGGACAGGGCGATCAGCCCCAGCATTTT

d_call: .
v_call: TRBV2
clone_size: .
j_call: TRBJ2-4
cdr3_aa: CASRGIGLSIQYF
cdr3_nt: TGTGCCAGCAGAGGAATAGGGCTAAGCATTCAGTACTTC

d_call: .
v_call: TRBV7-6
clone_size: once
j_call: TRBJ1-6
cdr3_aa: CASSLGNYNSPLHF
cdr3_nt: TGTGCCAGCAGCTTAGGAAACTATAATTCACCCCTCCACTTT

d_call: .
v_call: TRBV30
clone_size: .
j_call: TRBJ1-6
cdr3_aa: CAWSLGGNSPLHF
cdr3_nt: TGTGCCTGGAGTCTTGGGGGAAATTCACCCCTCCACTTT

d_call: .
v_call: TRBV9
clone_size: .
j_call: TRBJ2-5
cdr3_aa: CASSPGLPGGETQYF
cdr3_nt: TGTGCCAGCAGCCCCGGCCTCCCGGGCGGAGAGACCCAGTACTTC

d_call: TRBD1
v_call: TRBV5-4
clone_size: few
j_call: TRBJ2-3
cdr3_aa: CASRSGQGADTQYF
cdr3_nt: TGTGCCAGCAGATCGGGACAGGGGGCAGATACGCAGTATTTT

d_call: .
v_call: TRBV9
clone_size: few
j_call: TRBJ1-6
cdr3_aa: CASYNSPLHF
cdr3_nt: TGTGCCAGCTATAATTCACCCCTCCACTTT

d_call: .
v_call: TRBV7-8
clone_size: .
j_call: TRBJ1-5
cdr3_aa: CASSSDRISNQPQHF
cdr3_nt: TGTGCCAGCAGCTCAGACAGAATTAGCAATCAGCCCCAGCATTTT

d_call: .
v_call: TRBV29-1
clone_size: .
j_call: TRBJ2-5
cdr3_aa: CSVEKAGRETQYF
cdr3_nt: TGCAGCGTTGAAAAGGCAGGGCGAGAGACCCAGTACTTC

d_call: TRBD1
v_call: TRBV2
clone_size: .
j_call: TRBJ1-6
cdr3_aa: CASIRTGKSSPLHF
cdr3_nt: TGTGCCAGTATTCGGACAGGGAAGAGTTCACCCCTCCACTTT